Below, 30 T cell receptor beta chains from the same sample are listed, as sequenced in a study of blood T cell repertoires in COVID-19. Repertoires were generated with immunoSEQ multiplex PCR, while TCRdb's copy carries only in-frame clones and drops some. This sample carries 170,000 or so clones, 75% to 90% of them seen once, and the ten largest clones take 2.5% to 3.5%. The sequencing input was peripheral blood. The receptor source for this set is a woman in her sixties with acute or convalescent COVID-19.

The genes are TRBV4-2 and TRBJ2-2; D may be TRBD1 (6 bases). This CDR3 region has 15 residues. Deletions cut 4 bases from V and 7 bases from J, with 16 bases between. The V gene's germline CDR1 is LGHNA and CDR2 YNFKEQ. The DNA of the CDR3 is TGTGCCAGCAGCCCCATCGGCAGGGGCGACGGGGAGCTGTTTTTT. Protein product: CASSPIGRGDGELFF.

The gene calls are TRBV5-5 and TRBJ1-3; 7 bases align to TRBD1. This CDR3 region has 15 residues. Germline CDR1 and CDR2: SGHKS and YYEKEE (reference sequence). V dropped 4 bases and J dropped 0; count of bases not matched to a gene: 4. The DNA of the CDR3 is TGTGCCAGCAGCCCGACAGGGCGCTCTGGAAACACCATATATTTT. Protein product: CASSPTGRSGNTIYF.

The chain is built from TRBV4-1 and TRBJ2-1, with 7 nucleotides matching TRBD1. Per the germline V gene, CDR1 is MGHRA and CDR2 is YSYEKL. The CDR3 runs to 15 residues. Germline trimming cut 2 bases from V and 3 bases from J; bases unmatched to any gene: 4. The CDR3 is CASSQNQGVYNEQFF. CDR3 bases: TGCGCCAGCAGCCAAAACCAGGGGGTCTACAATGAGCAGTTCTTC.

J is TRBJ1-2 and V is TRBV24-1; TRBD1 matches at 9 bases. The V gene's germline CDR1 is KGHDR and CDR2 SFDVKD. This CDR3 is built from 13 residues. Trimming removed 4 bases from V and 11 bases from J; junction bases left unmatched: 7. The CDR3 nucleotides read TGTGCCACCAGTGACGCCGGACAGGGGAGGTACACCTTC. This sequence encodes CATSDAGQGRYTF.

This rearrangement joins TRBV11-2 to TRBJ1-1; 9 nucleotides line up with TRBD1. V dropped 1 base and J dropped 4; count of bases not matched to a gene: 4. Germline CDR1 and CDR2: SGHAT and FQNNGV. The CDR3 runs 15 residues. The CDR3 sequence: CASSLGQGVITEAFF. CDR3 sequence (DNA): TGTGCCAGCAGCTTAGGACAGGGGGTTATCACTGAAGCTTTCTTT.

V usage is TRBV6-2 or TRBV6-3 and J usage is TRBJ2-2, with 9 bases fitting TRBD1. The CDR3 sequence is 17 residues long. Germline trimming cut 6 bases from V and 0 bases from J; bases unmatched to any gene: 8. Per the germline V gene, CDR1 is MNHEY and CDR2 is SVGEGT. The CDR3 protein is CASSLQRTGANTGELFF. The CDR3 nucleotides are TGTGCCAGCAGCCTGCAGCGGACAGGGGCGAACACCGGGGAGCTGTTTTTT.

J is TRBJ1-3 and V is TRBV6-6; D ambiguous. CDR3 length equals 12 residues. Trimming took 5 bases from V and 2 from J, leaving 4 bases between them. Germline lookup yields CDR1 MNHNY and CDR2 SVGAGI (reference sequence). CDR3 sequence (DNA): TGTGCCAGCAGTGAGGCTGGAAACACCATATATTTT. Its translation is CASSEAGNTIYF.

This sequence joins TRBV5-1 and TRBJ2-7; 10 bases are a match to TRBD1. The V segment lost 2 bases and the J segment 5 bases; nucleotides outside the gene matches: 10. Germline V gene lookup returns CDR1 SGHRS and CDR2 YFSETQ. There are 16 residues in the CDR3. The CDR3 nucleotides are TGCGCCAGCAGCTTACCCAGGACAGGGGGGTCGAACGAGCAGTACTTC. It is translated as CASSLPRTGGSNEQYF. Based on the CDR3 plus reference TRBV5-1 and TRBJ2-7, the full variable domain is KAGVTQTPRYLIKTRGQQVTLSCSPISGHRSVSWYQQTPGQGLQFLFEYFSETQRNKGNFPGRFSGRQFSNSRSEMNVSTLELGDSALYLCASSLPRTGGSNEQYFGPGTRLTVT.

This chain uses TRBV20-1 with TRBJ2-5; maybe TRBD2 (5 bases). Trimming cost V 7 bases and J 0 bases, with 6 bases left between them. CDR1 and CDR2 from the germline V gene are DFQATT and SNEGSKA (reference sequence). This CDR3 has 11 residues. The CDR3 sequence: CSGEHQETQYF. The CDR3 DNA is TGCAGTGGGGAGCACCAAGAGACCCAGTACTTC.

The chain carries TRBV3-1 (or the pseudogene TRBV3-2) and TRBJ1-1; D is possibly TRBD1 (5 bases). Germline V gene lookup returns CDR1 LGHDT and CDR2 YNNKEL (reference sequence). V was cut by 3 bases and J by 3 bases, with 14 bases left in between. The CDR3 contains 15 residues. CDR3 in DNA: TGTGCCAGCAGCCACCTCGGGGGTATCCACACTGAAGCTTTCTTT. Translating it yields CASSHLGGIHTEAFF.

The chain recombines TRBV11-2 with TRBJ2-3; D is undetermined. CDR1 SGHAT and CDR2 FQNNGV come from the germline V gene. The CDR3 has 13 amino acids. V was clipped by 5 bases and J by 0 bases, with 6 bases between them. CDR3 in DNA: TGTGCCAGCAGCCCCGGTAGCACAGATACGCAGTATTTT. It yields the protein CASSPGSTDTQYF.

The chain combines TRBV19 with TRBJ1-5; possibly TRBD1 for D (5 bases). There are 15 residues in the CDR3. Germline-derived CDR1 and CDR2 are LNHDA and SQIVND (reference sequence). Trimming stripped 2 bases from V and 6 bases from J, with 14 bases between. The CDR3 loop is CASSIQGGVVQPQHF. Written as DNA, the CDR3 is TGTGCCAGTAGTATACAGGGCGGAGTGGTTCAGCCCCAGCATTTT.

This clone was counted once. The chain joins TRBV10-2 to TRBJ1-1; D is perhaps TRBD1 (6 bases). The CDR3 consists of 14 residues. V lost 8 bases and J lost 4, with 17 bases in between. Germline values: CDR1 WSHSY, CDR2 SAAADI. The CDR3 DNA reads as TGCGCCAGCCAAGGGGGGGGAGGCGGCACTGAAGCTTTCTTT. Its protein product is CASQGGGGGTEAFF.

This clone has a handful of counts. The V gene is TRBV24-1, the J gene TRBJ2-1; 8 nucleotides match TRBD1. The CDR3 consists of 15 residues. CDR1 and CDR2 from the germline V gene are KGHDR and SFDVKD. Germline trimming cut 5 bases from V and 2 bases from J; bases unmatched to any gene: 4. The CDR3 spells CATSGPTGAYNEQFF. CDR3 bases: TGTGCCACCAGTGGGCCGACAGGGGCCTACAATGAGCAGTTCTTC.

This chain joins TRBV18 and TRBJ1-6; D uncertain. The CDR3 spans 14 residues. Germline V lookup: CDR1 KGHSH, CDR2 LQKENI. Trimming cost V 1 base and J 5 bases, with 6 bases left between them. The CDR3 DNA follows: TGTGCCAGCTCACCACAAACAGATAATTCACCCCTCCACTTT. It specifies CASSPQTDNSPLHF. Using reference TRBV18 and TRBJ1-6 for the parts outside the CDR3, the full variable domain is NAGVMQNPRHLVRRRGQEARLRCSPMKGHSHVYWYRQLPEEGLKFMVYLQKENIIDESGMPKERFSAEFPKEGPSILRIQQVVRGDSAAYFCASSPQTDNSPLHFGNGTRLTVT.

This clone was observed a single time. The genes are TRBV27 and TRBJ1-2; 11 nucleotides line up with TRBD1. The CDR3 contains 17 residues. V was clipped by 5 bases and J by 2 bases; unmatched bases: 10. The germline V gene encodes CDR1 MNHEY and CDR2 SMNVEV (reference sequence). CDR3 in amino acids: CASSHSRDRGSNYGYTF. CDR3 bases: TGTGCCAGCAGTCACTCGCGGGACAGGGGGTCGAACTATGGCTACACCTTC.

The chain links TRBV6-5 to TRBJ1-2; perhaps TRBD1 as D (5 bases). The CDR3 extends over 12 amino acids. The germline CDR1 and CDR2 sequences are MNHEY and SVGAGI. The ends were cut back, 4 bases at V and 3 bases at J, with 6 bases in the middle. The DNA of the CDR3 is TGTGCCAGCAGTTTGACAGACTATGGCTACACCTTC. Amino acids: CASSLTDYGYTF.

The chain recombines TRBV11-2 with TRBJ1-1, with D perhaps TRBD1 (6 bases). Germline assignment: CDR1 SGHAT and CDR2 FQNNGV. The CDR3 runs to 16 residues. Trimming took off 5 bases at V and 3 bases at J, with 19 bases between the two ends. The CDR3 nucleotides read TGTGCCAGCAGCCCCACTGGGAGGGGGGTGGACACTGAAGCTTTCTTT. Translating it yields CASSPTGRGVDTEAFF.

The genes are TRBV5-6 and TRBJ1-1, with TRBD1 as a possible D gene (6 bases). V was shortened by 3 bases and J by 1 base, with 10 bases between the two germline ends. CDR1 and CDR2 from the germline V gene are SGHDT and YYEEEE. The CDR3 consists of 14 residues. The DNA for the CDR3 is TGTGCCAGCAGCTCGGGACATCGGAACACTGAAGCTTTCTTT. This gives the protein CASSSGHRNTEAFF.

CDR3 coding DNA: TGCAGCGTTTCCACTGACAGGATCGAGACCCAGTACTTC. Encoded protein: CSVSTDRIETQYF. V is TRBV29-1 and J is TRBJ2-5, with D perhaps TRBD1 (6 bases). The CDR3 runs 13 residues. V shed 5 bases and J shed 5 bases, with 15 bases lying between them. CDR1 SQVTM and CDR2 ANQGSEA come from the germline V gene.

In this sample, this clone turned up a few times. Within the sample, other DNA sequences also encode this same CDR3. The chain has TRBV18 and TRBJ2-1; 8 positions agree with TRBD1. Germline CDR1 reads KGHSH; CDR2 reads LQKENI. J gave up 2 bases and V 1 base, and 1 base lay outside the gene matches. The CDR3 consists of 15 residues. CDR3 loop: CASSPLTGAYNEQFF. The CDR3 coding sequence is TGTGCCAGCTCACCACTGACAGGGGCCTACAATGAGCAGTTCTTC. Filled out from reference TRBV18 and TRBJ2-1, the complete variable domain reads NAGVMQNPRHLVRRRGQEARLRCSPMKGHSHVYWYRQLPEEGLKFMVYLQKENIIDESGMPKERFSAEFPKEGPSILRIQQVVRGDSAAYFCASSPLTGAYNEQFFGPGTRLTVL.

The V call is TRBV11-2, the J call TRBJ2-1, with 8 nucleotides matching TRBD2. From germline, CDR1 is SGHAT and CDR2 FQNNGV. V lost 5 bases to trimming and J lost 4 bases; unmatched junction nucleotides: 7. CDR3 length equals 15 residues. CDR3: CASSPGGEGYNEQFF. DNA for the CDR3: TGTGCCAGCAGCCCGGGGGGGGAGGGGTACAATGAGCAGTTCTTC.

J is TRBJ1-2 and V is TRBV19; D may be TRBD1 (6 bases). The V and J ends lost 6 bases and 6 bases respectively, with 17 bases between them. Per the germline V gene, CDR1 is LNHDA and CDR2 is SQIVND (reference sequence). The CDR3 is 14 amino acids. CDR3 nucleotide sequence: TGTGCCAGTAGATCACAGGGTGTAATGGATGGCTACACCTTC. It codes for CASRSQGVMDGYTF.

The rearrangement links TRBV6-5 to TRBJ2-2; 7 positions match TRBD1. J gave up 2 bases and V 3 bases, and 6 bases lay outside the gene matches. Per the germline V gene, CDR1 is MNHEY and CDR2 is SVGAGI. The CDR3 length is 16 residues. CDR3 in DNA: TGTGCCAGCAGTTATCAGGGACAGATAAACACCGGGGAGCTGTTTTTT. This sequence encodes CASSYQGQINTGELFF.

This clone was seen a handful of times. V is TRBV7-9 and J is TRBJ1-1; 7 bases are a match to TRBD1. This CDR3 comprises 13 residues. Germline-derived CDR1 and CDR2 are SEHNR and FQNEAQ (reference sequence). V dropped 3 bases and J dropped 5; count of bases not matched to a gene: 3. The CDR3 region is CASSFDRATEAFF. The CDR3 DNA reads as TGTGCCAGCAGCTTCGACAGGGCTACTGAAGCTTTCTTT.

The CDR3 coding sequence is TGTGCCAGCAGCTTGGGGCAGGCGGACACTGAAGCTTTCTTT. This codes for CASSLGQADTEAFF. V gene TRBV7-9 combines with J gene TRBJ1-1; D possibly corresponds to TRBD1 (5 bases). The CDR3 sequence is 14 residues long. V lost 3 bases to trimming and J lost 3 bases, with 11 bases between them. CDR1 and CDR2 from the germline V gene are SEHNR and FQNEAQ (reference sequence).

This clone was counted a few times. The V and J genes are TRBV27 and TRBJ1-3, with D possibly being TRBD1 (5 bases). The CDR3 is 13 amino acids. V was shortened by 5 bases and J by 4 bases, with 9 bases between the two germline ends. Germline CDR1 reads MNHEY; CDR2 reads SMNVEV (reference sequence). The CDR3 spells CASSPNRGNTIYF. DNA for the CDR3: TGTGCCAGCAGTCCGAACAGGGGAAACACCATATATTTT.

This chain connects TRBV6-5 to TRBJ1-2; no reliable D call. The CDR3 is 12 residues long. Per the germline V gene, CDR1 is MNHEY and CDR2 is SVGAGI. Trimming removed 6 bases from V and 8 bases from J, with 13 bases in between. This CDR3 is CASSSTIRGYTF. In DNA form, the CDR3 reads TGTGCCAGCAGCTCGACAATCCGGGGCTACACCTTC.

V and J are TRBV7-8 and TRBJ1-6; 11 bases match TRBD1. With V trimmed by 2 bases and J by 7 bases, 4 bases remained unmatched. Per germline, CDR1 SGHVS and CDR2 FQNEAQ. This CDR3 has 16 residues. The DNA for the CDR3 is TGTGCCAGCAGCTTAAGAGGACAGGGGGCAAATTCACCCCTCCACTTT. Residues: CASSLRGQGANSPLHF.

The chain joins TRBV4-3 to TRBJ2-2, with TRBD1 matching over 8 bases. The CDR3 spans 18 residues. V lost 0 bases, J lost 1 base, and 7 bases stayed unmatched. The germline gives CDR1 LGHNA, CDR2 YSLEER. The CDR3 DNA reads TGCGCCAGCAGCCAAGAGGAAGACAGGGGATGGAACACCGGGGAGCTGTTTTTT. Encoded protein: CASSQEEDRGWNTGELFF.